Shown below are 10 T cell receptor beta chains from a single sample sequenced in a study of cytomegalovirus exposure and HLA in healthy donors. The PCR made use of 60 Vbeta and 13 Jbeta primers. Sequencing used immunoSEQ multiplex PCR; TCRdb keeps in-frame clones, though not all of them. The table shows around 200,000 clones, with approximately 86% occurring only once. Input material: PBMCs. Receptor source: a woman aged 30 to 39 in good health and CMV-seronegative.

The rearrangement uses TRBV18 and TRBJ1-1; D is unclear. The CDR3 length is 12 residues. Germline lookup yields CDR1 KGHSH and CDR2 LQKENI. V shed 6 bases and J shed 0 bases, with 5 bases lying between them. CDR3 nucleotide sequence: TGTGCCAGCTCTGCGATGAACACTGAAGCTTTCTTT. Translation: CASSAMNTEAFF. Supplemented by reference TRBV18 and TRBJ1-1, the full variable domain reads NAGVMQNPRHLVRRRGQEARLRCSPMKGHSHVYWYRQLPEEGLKFMVYLQKENIIDESGMPKERFSAEFPKEGPSILRIQQVVRGDSAAYFCASSAMNTEAFFGQGTRLTVV.

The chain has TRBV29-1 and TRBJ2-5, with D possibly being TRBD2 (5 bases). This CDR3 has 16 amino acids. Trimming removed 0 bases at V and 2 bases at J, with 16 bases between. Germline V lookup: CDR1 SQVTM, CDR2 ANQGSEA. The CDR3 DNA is TGCAGCGTTGAAGAACCCATCGGGAACCCGCAAGAGACCCAGTACTTC. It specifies CSVEEPIGNPQETQYF.

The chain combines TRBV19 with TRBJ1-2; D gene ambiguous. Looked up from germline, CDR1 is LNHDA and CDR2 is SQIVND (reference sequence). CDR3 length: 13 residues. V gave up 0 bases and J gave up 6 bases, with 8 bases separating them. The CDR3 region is CASSIDREDGYTF. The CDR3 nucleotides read TGTGCCAGTAGTATAGATCGCGAGGATGGCTACACCTTC.

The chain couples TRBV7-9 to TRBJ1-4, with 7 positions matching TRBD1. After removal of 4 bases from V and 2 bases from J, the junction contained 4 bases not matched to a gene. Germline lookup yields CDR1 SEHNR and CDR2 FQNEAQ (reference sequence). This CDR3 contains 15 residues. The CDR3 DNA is TGTGCCAGCAGCTCTTCCAGGGGGACTAATGAAAAACTGTTTTTT. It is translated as CASSSSRGTNEKLFF.

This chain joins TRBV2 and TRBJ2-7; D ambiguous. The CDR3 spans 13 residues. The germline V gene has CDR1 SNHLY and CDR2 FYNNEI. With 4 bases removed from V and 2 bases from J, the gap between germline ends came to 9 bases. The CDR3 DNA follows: TGTGCCAGCAGTGTGACTGAAGCCTACGAGCAGTACTTC. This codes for CASSVTEAYEQYF.

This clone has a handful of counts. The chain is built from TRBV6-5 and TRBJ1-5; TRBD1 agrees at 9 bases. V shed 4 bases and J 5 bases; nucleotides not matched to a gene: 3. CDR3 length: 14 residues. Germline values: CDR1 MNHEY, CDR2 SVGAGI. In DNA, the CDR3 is TGTGCCAGCAGTTCGGGACAGGGTTATCAGCCCCAGCATTTT. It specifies CASSSGQGYQPQHF.

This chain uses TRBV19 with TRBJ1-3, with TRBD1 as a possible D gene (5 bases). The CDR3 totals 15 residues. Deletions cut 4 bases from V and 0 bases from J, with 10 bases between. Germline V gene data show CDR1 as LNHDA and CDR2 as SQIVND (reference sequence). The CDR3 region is CASSRTPSSGNTIYF. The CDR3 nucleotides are TGTGCCAGTAGTAGGACACCTAGCTCTGGAAACACCATATATTTT.

CDR3 DNA sequence: TGTGCCAGCGGGGACAGGGGCCTCGAGGGGGAGACCCAGTACTTC. Translation gives CASGDRGLEGETQYF. The chain employs TRBV27 and TRBJ2-5, with 10 bases that match TRBD1. Germline loops: CDR1 MNHEY, CDR2 SMNVEV (reference sequence). The CDR3 totals 15 residues. J gave up 5 bases and V 8 bases, and 11 bases lay outside the gene matches.

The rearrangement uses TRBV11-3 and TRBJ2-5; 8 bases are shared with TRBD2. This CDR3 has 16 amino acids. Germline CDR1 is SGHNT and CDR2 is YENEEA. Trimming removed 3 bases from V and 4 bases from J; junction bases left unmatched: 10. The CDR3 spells CASSLGAGAPRETQYF. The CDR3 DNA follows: TGTGCCAGCAGCTTGGGAGCGGGGGCCCCACGAGAGACCCAGTACTTC.

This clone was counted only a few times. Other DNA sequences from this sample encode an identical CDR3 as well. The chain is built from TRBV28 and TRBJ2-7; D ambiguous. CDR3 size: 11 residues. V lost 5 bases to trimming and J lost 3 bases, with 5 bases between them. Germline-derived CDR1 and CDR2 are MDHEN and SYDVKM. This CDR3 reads CASSPNYEQYF. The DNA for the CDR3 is TGTGCCAGCAGTCCCAACTACGAGCAGTACTTC.